This T cell receptor beta chain was retrieved from a study of cytomegalovirus exposure and HLA in healthy donors. Whole-study findings and limits: Further analysis, carried out later, found HLA-associated TCR beta chains more clonally expanded than equally common other chains. Across donors, presence/absence analyses took sequencing depth to be roughly uniform.

CDR1 and CDR2 from the germline V gene are SGHNT and YYREEE (reference sequence). CDR3 length equals 15 residues. V was clipped by 2 bases and J by 2 bases, with 8 bases between them. Primers for the PCR totalled 60 Vbeta and 13 Jbeta. TCRdb's table, derived via immunoSEQ multiplex PCR, lists solely in-frame clones and lacks some. The sample lists 170,000 or so clones, 80% to 85% occurring once. Notes on this clone: The target antigen is unknown.

The origin of this receptor is a man over 45 in good health and CMV-seronegative. This sequence joins TRBV5-4 and TRBJ2-6; D is perhaps TRBD1 (5 bases). What was sequenced was PBMCs. CDR3 sequence (DNA): TGTGCCAGCAGCTTTAAGGGGACTGGGGCCAACGTCCTGACTTTC. Translating it yields CASSFKGTGANVLTF.